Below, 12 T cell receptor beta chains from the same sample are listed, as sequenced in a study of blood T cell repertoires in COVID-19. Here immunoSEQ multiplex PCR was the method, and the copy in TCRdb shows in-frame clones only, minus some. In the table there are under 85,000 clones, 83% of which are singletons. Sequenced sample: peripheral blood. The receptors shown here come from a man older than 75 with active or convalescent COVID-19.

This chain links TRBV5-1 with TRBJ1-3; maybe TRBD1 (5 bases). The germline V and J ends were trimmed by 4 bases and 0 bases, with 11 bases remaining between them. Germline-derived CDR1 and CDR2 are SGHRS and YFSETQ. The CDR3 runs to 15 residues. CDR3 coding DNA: TGCGCCAGCAGCCTAGGCACAGGCTCTGGAAACACCATATATTTT. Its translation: CASSLGTGSGNTIYF.

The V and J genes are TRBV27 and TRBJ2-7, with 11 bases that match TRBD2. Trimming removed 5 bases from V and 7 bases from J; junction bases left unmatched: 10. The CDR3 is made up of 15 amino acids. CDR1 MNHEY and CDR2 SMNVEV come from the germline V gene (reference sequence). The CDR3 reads CASSARLAGTGEQYF. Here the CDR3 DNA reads TGTGCCAGCAGTGCCCGACTAGCGGGGACGGGGGAGCAGTACTTC.

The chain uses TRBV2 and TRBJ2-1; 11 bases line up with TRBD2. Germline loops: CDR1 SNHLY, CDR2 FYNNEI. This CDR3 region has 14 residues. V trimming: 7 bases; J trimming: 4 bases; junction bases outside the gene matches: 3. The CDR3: CASTGTSGYNEQFF. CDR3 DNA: TGTGCCAGCACTGGGACTAGCGGATACAATGAGCAGTTCTTC.

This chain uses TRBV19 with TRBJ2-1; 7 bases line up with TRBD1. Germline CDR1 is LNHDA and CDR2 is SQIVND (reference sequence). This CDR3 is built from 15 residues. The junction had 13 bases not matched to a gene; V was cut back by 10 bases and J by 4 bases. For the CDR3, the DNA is TGTGCCACCAAGAACCGGGACAGCCATTACAATGAGCAGTTCTTC. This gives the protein CATKNRDSHYNEQFF. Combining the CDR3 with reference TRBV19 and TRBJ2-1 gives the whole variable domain DGGITQSPKYLFRKEGQNVTLSCEQNLNHDAMYWYRQDPGQGLRLIYYSQIVNDFQKGDIAEGYSVSREKKESFPLTVTSAQKNPTAFYLCATKNRDSHYNEQFFGPGTRLTVL.

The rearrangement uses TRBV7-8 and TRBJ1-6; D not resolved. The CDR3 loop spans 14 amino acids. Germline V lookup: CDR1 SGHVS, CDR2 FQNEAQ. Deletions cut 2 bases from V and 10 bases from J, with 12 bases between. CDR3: CASSLREGGSPLHF. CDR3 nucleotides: TGTGCCAGCAGCTTAAGGGAGGGAGGATCACCCCTCCACTTT.

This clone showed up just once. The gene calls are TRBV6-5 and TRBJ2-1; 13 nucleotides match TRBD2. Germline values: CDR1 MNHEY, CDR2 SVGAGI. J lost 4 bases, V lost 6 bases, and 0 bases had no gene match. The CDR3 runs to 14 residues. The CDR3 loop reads CASRTSGGYNEQFF. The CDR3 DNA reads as TGTGCCAGCAGGACTAGCGGGGGGTACAATGAGCAGTTCTTC.

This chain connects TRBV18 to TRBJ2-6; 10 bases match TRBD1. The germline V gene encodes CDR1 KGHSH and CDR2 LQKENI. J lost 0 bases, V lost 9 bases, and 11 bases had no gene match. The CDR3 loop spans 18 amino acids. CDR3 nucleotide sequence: TGTGCCAGTCTCCAGACAGGGGGCAGGGACTCTGGGGCCAACGTCCTGACTTTC. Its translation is CASLQTGGRDSGANVLTF.

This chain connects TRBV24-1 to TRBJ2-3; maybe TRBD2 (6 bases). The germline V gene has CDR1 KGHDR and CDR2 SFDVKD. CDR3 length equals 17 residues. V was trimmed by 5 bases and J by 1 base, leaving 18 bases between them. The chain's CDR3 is CATSAPSGRGGTDTQYF. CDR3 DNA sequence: TGTGCCACCAGTGCCCCCTCGGGGCGGGGAGGCACAGATACGCAGTATTTT.

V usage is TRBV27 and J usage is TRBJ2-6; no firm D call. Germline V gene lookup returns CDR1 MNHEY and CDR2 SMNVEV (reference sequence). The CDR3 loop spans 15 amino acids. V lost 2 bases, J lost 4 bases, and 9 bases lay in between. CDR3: CASSLRVSGANVLTF. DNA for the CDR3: TGTGCCAGCAGTTTAAGAGTATCCGGGGCCAACGTCCTGACTTTC. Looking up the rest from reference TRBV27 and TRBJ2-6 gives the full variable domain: EAQVTQNPRYLITVTGKKLTVTCSQNMNHEYMSWYRQDPGLGLRQIYYSMNVEVTDKGDVPEGYKVSRKEKRNFPLILESPSPNQTSLYFCASSLRVSGANVLTFGAGSRLTVL.

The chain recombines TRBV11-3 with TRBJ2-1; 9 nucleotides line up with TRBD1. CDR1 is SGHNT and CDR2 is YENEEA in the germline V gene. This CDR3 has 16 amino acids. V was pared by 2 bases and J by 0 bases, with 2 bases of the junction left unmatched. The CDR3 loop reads CASSLQTGGSYNEQFF. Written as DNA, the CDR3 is TGTGCCAGCAGCTTACAGACAGGGGGCTCCTACAATGAGCAGTTCTTC.

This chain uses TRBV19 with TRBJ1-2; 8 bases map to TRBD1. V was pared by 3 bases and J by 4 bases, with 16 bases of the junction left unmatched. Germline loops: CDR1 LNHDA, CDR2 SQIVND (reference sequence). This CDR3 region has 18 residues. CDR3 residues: CASSMGRTGTGFGYGYTF. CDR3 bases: TGTGCCAGTAGTATGGGACGGACAGGGACCGGCTTTGGCTATGGCTACACCTTC.

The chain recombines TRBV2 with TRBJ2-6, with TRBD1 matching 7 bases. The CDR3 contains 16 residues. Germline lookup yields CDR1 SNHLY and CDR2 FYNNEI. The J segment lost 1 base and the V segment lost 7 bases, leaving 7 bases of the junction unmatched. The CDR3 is CASKGGLGSGANVLTF. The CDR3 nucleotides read TGTGCCAGCAAAGGGGGCTTAGGGTCTGGGGCCAACGTCCTGACTTTC.